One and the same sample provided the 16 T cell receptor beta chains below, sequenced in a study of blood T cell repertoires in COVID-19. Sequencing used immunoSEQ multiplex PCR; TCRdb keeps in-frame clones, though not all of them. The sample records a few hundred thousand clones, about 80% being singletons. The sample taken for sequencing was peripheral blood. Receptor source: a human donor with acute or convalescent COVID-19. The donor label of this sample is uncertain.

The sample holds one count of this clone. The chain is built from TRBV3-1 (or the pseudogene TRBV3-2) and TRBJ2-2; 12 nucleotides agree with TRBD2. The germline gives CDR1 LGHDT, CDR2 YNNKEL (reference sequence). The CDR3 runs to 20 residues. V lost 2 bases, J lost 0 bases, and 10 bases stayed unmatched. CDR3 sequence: CASSQFRPSGGVTNTGELFF. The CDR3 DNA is TGTGCCAGCAGCCAATTCCGTCCTAGCGGGGGGGTAACGAACACCGGGGAGCTGTTTTTT.

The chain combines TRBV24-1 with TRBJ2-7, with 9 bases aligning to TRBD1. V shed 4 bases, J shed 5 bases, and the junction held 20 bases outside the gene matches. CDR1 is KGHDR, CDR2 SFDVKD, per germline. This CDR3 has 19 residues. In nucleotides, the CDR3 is TGTGCCACCAGTGACGATCGGAACGGGGACAGGGCCTTAAACGACGAGCAGTACTTC. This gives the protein CATSDDRNGDRALNDEQYF.

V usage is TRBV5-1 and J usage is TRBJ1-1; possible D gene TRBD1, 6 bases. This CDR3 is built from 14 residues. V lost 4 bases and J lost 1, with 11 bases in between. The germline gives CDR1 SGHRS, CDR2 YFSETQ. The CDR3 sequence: CASSPGTPNTEAFF. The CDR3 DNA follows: TGCGCCAGCAGCCCCGGGACACCGAACACTGAAGCTTTCTTT.

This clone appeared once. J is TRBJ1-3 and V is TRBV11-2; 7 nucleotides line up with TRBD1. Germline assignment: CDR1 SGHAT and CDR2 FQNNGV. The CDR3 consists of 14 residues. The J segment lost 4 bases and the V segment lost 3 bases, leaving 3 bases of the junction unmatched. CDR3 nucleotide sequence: TGTGCCAGCAGCTTCCGGACAGGCGGAAACACCATATATTTT. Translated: CASSFRTGGNTIYF.

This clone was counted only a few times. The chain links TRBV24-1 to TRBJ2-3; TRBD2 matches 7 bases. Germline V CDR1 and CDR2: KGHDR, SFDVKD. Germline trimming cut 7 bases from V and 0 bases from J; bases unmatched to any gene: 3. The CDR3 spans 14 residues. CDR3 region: CATRGAGSTDTQYF. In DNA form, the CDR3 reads TGTGCCACCAGGGGAGCGGGGAGCACAGATACGCAGTATTTT.

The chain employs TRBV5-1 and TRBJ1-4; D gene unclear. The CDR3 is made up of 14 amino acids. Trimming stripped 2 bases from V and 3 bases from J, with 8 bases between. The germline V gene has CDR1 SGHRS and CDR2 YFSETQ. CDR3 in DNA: TGCGCCAGCAGCTTTGCAGGCCCTAATGAAAAACTGTTTTTT. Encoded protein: CASSFAGPNEKLFF.

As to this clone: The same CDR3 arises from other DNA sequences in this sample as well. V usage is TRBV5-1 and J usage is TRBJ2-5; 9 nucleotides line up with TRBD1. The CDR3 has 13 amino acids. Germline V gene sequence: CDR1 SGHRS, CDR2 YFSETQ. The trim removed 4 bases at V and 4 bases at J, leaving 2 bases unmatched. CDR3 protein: CASSPDRGETQYF. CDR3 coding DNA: TGCGCCAGCAGCCCGGACAGGGGAGAGACCCAGTACTTC.

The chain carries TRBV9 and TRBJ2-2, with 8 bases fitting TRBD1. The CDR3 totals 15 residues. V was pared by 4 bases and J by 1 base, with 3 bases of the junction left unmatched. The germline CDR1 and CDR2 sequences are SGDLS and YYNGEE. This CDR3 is CASSPGTGNTGELFF. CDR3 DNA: TGTGCCAGCAGCCCAGGGACAGGGAACACCGGGGAGCTGTTTTTT.

The chain's CDR3 is CASSLWALSTSEQFF. CDR3 DNA sequence: TGTGCCAGCAGCTTATGGGCCCTAAGTACGTCTGAGCAGTTCTTC. The chain combines TRBV7-2 with TRBJ2-1, with unresolved D. Germline CDR1 is SGHTA and CDR2 is FQGNSA. The CDR3 spans 15 residues. Trimming stripped 2 bases from V and 9 bases from J, with 17 bases between.

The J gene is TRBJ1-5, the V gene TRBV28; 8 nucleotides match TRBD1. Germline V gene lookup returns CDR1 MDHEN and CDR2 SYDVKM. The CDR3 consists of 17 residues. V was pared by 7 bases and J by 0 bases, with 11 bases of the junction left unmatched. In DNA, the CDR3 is TGTGCCAGCACAGAAGGGACAGGACCATATAGCAATCAGCCCCAGCATTTT. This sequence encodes CASTEGTGPYSNQPQHF.

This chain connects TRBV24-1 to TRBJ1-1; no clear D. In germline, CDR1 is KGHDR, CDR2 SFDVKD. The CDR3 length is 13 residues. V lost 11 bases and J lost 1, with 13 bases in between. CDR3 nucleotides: TGTGCCAACCCCCGGGTAAGGAACACTGAAGCTTTCTTT. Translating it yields CANPRVRNTEAFF.

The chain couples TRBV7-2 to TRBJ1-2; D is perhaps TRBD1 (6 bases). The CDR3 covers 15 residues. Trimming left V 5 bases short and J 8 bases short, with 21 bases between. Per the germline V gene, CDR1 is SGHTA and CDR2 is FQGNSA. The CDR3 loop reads CASSQRQVMRSGYTF. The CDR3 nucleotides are TGTGCCAGCAGCCAAAGACAGGTGATGCGGAGCGGCTACACCTTC.

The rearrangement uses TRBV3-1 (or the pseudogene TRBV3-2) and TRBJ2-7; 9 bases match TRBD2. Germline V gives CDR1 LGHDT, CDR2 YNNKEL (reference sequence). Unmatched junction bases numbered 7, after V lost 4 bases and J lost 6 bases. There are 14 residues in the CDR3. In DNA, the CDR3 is TGTGCCAGCAGCCGACGCGGGACTAGCCCCGAGCAGTACTTC. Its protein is CASSRRGTSPEQYF.

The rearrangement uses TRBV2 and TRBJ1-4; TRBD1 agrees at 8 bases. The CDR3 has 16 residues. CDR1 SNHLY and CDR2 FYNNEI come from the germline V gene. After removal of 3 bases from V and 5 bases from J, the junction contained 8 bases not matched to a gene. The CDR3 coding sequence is TGTGCCAGCAGTGACAGAGGCTGGACAGGGAATGAAAAACTGTTTTTT. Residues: CASSDRGWTGNEKLFF.

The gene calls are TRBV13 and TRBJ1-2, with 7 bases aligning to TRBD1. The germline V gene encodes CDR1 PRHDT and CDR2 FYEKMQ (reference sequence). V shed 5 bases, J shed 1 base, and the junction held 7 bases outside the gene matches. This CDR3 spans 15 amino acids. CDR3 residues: CASSRQGILNYGYTF. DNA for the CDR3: TGTGCCAGCAGCCGACAGGGAATACTTAACTATGGCTACACCTTC.

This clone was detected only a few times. The CDR3 nucleotides read TGTGCCAGCAGTTTTCCCACCTCGGGAGCGGGGATAACCGACTACGAGCAGTACTTC. Translated, it gives CASSFPTSGAGITDYEQYF. The V call is TRBV28, the J call TRBJ2-7; 7 bases fit TRBD2. The CDR3 spans 19 residues. CDR1 MDHEN and CDR2 SYDVKM come from the germline V gene. V trimming: 3 bases; J trimming: 3 bases; junction bases outside the gene matches: 20.